The source of this TCR beta chain is a study of early T cells in non-severe SARS-CoV-2 infection (dated by TCRdb to the early 2020s). At the level of the whole study: TCR sequencing used bulk RNA from unsorted whole blood, so alpha and beta chains could not be paired. The full study reports these points: VDJdb matching was skewed toward anti-spike CD8 responses and likely underestimated virus-specific expansions by missing private and CD4 specificities.

Reading from cysteine to phenylalanine, the CDR3 counts 21 amino acids. The DNA shown is the 63-base CDR3, in frame from base 1. Ends trimmed: V by 5 bases, J by 5 bases; bases unmatched to a gene: 19. The germline V gene (reference sequence) gives CDR1 as SEHNR and CDR2 as FQNEAQ. Of note for this clonotype: Its antigen is still unknown. No base quality information exists; no much larger clone differs at one position.

Libraries were prepared through 5' RACE. Instrument on record: NextSeq 500. The TCR library protocol attached unique molecular identifiers to individual cDNA molecules to correct for sequencing error and PCR bias. Sequencing covered both TCR alpha and beta chains, and within each sample the abundances of alpha and beta sequences were tightly co-correlated. In the original analysis: V gene, J gene and CDR3 annotation of TCR sequences was performed with Decombinator V4. Expanded TCRs were defined as changing significantly between any two time points under a Poisson model with p below 0.0001. TCR abundances were normalised to the total number of TCRs sequenced per sample and expressed as counts per million. TRAV1-2 paired with TRAJ12, TRAJ20 or TRAJ33 defined MAIT TCRs, while TRAV10 paired with TRAJ18 defined iNKT TCRs. VDJdb, accessed 1 November 2021, was searched for CMV, EBV and SARS-CoV-2 annotated TCRs, with TCRs annotated for multiple antigens excluded. The public reads were quality trimmed at Q25 with fastp and then assembled into clones with MiXCR by TCRdb, keeping productive beta chains. Rows merge per CDR3 protein into single entries with the most common DNA and genes. TCRdb assigned the V and J calls; the authors' analysis was not used. The table for this sample lists about 50,000 distinct CDR3 sequences; approximately 10% of them were counted only once. 13% of the sample belongs to the ten largest clones.

The study was a case-control design nested within a healthcare worker cohort in London, UK, with weekly nasopharyngeal swab PCR tests and blood sampling. Healthcare workers were recruited during the week of the UK lockdown, between 23 and 31 March 2020, and followed weekly for up to 16 weeks. The receptor's source is an adult who was a healthcare worker with PCR-confirmed SARS-CoV-2 infection or an uninfected control (not recorded which). The V and J segments used are TRBV7-9 and TRBJ2-1, with TRBD2 matching 15 junction bases. The specimen was whole blood. The encoded CDR3 is CASSAYTGRRTSGRANNEQFF. In nucleotides, the sequence is TGTGCCAGCAGCGCTTATACCGGGCGCCGGACTAGCGGGAGGGCGAACAATGAGCAGTTCTTC.